A single sample gave rise to the 21 T cell receptor beta chains below, sequenced in a study of immune characterization of retroperitoneal liposarcoma. TCRdb reprocessed the PCR reads via MiXCR and lists one record per CDR3 protein. The profile shows about 10,000 distinct CDR3 sequences, 30% to 45% of them singletons. Input material: tumor tissue. The receptors originated from a female donor with retroperitoneal liposarcoma.

The V gene is TRBV6-2 or TRBV6-3, the J gene TRBJ2-3, with 9 bases matching TRBD1. V dropped 9 bases and J dropped 1; count of bases not matched to a gene: 8. The germline gives CDR1 MNHEY, CDR2 SVGEGT. The CDR3 totals 15 residues. CDR3 amino acids: CASKRGQGCTDTQYF. CDR3 coding DNA: TGTGCCAGTAAGAGGGGACAGGGCTGCACAGATACGCAGTATTTT.

The gene calls are TRBV12-3 or TRBV12-4 and TRBJ2-3, with 7 bases aligning to TRBD1. The J call may be in error: the DNA end matches TRBJ2-7 better. The CDR3 length is 16 residues. The CDR3 is CASSSTGVSQYNEQYF. The CDR3 coding sequence is TGTGCCAGCAGTTCAACAGGGGTCTCCCAATACAATGAGCAGTACTTC.

A few counts support this clonotype. Written as DNA, the CDR3 is TGTGCCAGCAGTGGGCTGACTAGCGGGAACTACGAGCAGTACTTC. Protein product: CASSGLTSGNYEQYF. V usage is TRBV6-1 and J usage is TRBJ2-1; 11 bases map to TRBD2. The DNA end favors TRBJ2-7, so the J call may be wrong. This CDR3 spans 15 amino acids. Per germline, CDR1 MNHNS and CDR2 SASEGT.

This clonotype was found a few times. V usage is TRBV6-1 and J usage is TRBJ1-1; 9 nucleotides align to TRBD1. V was pared by 5 bases and J by 7 bases, with 11 bases of the junction left unmatched. This CDR3 is built from 15 residues. Per the germline V gene, CDR1 is MNHNS and CDR2 is SASEGT. The DNA of the CDR3 is TGTGCCAGCAGTTATGCGGGACAGGGAGGCCTTGAAGCTTTCTTT. Its translation: CASSYAGQGGLEAFF.

The rearrangement uses TRBV27 and TRBJ2-3, with D possibly TRBD1 on 6 matching bases. The CDR3 consists of 16 residues. Deletions cut 5 bases from V and 2 bases from J, with 17 bases between. Germline CDR1 and CDR2: MNHEY and SMNVEV (reference sequence). The DNA of the CDR3 is TGTGCCAGCAGTCTACTTGGACAGCCAGACACAGATACGCAGTATTTT. Protein product: CASSLLGQPDTDTQYF.

This clonotype is medium-sized. This rearrangement joins TRBV27 to TRBJ2-4, with D maybe TRBD2 (6 bases). V was pared by 7 bases and J by 6 bases, with 19 bases between. This CDR3 has 15 amino acids. Germline CDR1 and CDR2: MNHEY and SMNVEV (reference sequence). DNA of the CDR3: TGTGCCAGCACCAACCTCGGCGGGGAAGGAAACATTCAGTACTTC. It specifies CASTNLGGEGNIQYF.

V and J are TRBV25-1 and TRBJ2-2; D unresolved. The CDR3 spans 14 residues. Germline V CDR1 and CDR2: MGHDK, SYGVNS. Trimming took off 0 bases at V and 4 bases at J, with 6 bases between the two ends. As DNA, the CDR3 is TGTGCCAGCAGTGAATACGCAGCCACCGGGGAGCTGTTTTTT. Protein product: CASSEYAATGELFF.

The chain joins TRBV12-3 or TRBV12-4 to TRBJ2-1; D possibly uses TRBD1 or TRBD2 (5 bases each). The CDR3 runs 14 residues. V gave up 6 bases and J gave up 13 bases, with 22 bases separating them. The CDR3 is CASRPRTSQETQFF. The CDR3 nucleotides read TGTGCCAGCAGACCCCGGACTTCACAGGAGACCCAGTTCTTC.

The chain carries TRBV10-1 and TRBJ2-5, with 14 bases aligning to TRBD2. TRBJ2-1 explains the end of the DNA better; the J call may be wrong. Per germline, CDR1 WNHNN and CDR2 SYGVQD (reference sequence). CDR3 length equals 15 residues. CDR3 sequence (DNA): TGCGCCAGCAGTACCCGGACTAGCGGGAGGTATGAGCAGTTCTTC. It yields the protein CASSTRTSGRYEQFF.

This clonotype has only a few counts. The chain links TRBV6-1 to TRBJ2-5, with 7 bases matching TRBD2. With the DNA end fitting TRBJ2-4 better, the J assignment may be wrong. Germline V CDR1 and CDR2: MNHNS, SASEGT. The CDR3 runs 15 residues. CDR3 DNA sequence: TGTGCCAGCACTAGGGAGGGGACGCCGGGAAACATTCAGTACTTC. This gives the protein CASTREGTPGNIQYF.

This clonotype appeared a few times. The V and J genes are TRBV7-2 and TRBJ2-4, with D possibly matching TRBD2 (6 bases). The J call may be incorrect, as the DNA end agrees better with TRBJ2-7. Germline V CDR1 and CDR2: SGHTA, FQGNSA. This CDR3 comprises 12 residues. The CDR3 sequence: CASSRDFYEQYF. CDR3 sequence (DNA): TGTGCCAGCAGCCGGGACTTCTACGAGCAGTACTTC.

This clonotype has a handful of counts. CDR3 sequence reads: CASSLGNEQFF. In DNA, the CDR3 is TGTGCCAGCAGTTTAGGCAATGAGCAGTTCTTC. The J gene is TRBJ2-1, the V gene TRBV27; no clear D. V lost 2 bases and J 6 bases, leaving 2 bases between the germline ends. The CDR3 sequence is 11 residues long. Looked up from germline, CDR1 is MNHEY and CDR2 is SMNVEV (reference sequence).

The chain recombines TRBV6-1 with TRBJ2-3; D unclear. The CDR3 totals 16 residues. CDR1 is MNHNS and CDR2 is SASEGT in the germline V gene. V lost 6 bases and J lost 0, with 16 bases in between. CDR3 sequence: CASSPFGPTSTDTQYF. CDR3 DNA: TGTGCCAGCAGCCCTTTTGGCCCTACTAGCACAGATACGCAGTATTTT.

The V gene is TRBV12-5, the J gene TRBJ1-2, with D maybe TRBD1 (6 bases). Germline lookup yields CDR1 LGHNT and CDR2 FRNRAP. V gave up 5 bases and J gave up 7 bases, with 14 bases separating them. The CDR3 has 13 amino acids. CDR3 sequence reads: CASGTYRESGYTF. CDR3 DNA sequence: TGTGCTAGTGGTACCTACAGGGAGTCTGGCTACACCTTC.

This clonotype was counted between two and nine times. The chain has TRBV6-1 and TRBJ2-1, with D uncertain. V shed 8 bases and J shed 5 bases, with 10 bases lying between them. The CDR3 consists of 12 residues. Germline V gene lookup returns CDR1 MNHNS and CDR2 SASEGT. CDR3: CASQTVNNEQFF. In DNA, the CDR3 is TGTGCCAGCCAGACGGTTAACAATGAGCAGTTCTTC.

The rearrangement links TRBV6-6 to TRBJ2-1; the match to TRBD2 covers 10 bases. The germline V gene encodes CDR1 MNHNY and CDR2 SVGAGI (reference sequence). The CDR3 length is 16 residues. V was pared by 0 bases and J by 10 bases, with 9 bases of the junction left unmatched. The CDR3 sequence is CASSYSLAGDRDEQFF. The CDR3 DNA reads TGTGCCAGCAGTTACTCCCTAGCGGGAGATCGAGACGAGCAGTTCTTC.

This clonotype is termed medium-sized (0.01 to 0.1%). This sequence joins TRBV7-9 and TRBJ2-1; 9 bases fit TRBD2. The last part of the DNA fits TRBJ2-7 better; the J call may be wrong. Per germline, CDR1 SEHNR and CDR2 FQNEAQ (reference sequence). CDR3 size: 15 residues. The CDR3 region is CASSSLAGVYNEQYF. The DNA of the CDR3 is TGTGCCAGCAGCTCTTTAGCGGGGGTATACAATGAGCAGTACTTC.

V is TRBV7-2 and J is TRBJ2-5; 7 bases map to TRBD1. The germline CDR1 and CDR2 sequences are SGHTA and FQGNSA. V gave up 1 base and J gave up 5 bases; unmatched junction bases: 7. The CDR3 sequence is 15 residues long. The CDR3 here is CASSLGDSLFETQYF. The CDR3 nucleotides are TGTGCCAGCAGCTTAGGGGACAGTCTCTTCGAGACCCAGTACTTC.

This clonotype is judged medium-sized (0.01 to 0.1%). The junction shows a germline mismatch at one end, possibly a read error. The V gene is TRBV7-7, the J gene TRBJ2-1; 11 positions agree with TRBD1. The CDR3 runs 16 residues. Germline CDR1 is SSHAT and CDR2 is FNYEAQ (reference sequence). CDR3 DNA: TGTGCTAGCAGCCAAAGATACATGGGACAGGGGGAGACCCAGTTCTTC. Translating gives CASSQRYMGQGETQFF.

The CDR3 region is CASSAGLAGGYEQFF. CDR3 DNA sequence: TGTGCCAGCAGCGCGGGACTAGCGGGAGGCTATGAGCAGTTCTTC. The chain combines TRBV11-1 with TRBJ2-1, with 15 bases that match TRBD2. The germline V gene encodes CDR1 SGHAT and CDR2 FQDESV (reference sequence). Trimming at V came to 5 bases and at J to 8 bases, leaving 4 bases not matched to a gene. The CDR3 totals 15 residues.

Remarks on this clonotype: Since a much larger clone is just one base distant, this may be a read error. This chain connects TRBV12-3 or TRBV12-4 to TRBJ2-1, with D tentatively TRBD1 or TRBD2 (7 bases each). CDR3 length: 17 residues. V was clipped by 3 bases and J by 13 bases, with 28 bases between them. The CDR3 nucleotides are TGTGCCAGCAGTTTGGTTCAGGGGGGGACCTTAGGGGGGACCCAGTTCTTC. Translation gives CASSLVQGGTLGGTQFF.